Each of the 27 T cell receptor beta chains below was sequenced from the same sample in a study of Graves' ophthalmopathy and Graves' hyperthyroidism. Amplification of the TCR beta CDR3 regions used RNA transcripts (as template). The library came from an HTBI-primed first-round RT-PCR and a second-round multiplex PCR. TCRdb re-called the multiplex PCR reads with MiXCR, one entry per CDR3 protein. The sample lists approximately 1.2 million distinct CDR3 sequences; around a third were seen once. What was sequenced was peripheral blood or thyroid tissue (not recorded which). These receptor sequences come from an adult man with Graves' hyperthyroidism.

As regards this clonotype: The junction shows a germline mismatch at one end, possibly a read error. The CDR3, as DNA: TGTGCCAGCACCAACCGGGGGAGGGAAACCTACGAGCAGTACTTC. Its translation is CASTNRGRETYEQYF. The chain uses TRBV10-2 and TRBJ2-7, with TRBD2 identical over 7 bases. The CDR3 sequence is 15 residues long. Germline assignment: CDR1 WSHSY and CDR2 SAAADI.

This clonotype was picked up many times. The genes are TRBV14 and TRBJ1-3; D gene unclear. This CDR3 has 17 amino acids. Germline V gene lookup returns CDR1 SGHDN and CDR2 FVKESK. Trimming cost V 1 base and J 0 bases, with 13 bases left between them. This CDR3 is CASSQGHWVNSGNTIYF. CDR3 bases: TGTGCCAGCAGCCAAGGTCACTGGGTAAACTCTGGAAACACCATATATTTT.

This clonotype was detected only once. A much larger clone differs by one base, so this may be a read error. V usage is TRBV11-2 and J usage is TRBJ2-7, with 11 bases fitting TRBD2. This CDR3 has 14 amino acids. V lost 8 bases to trimming and J lost 3 bases; unmatched junction nucleotides: 6. CDR1 and CDR2 from the germline V gene are SGHAT and FQNNGV. The DNA of the CDR3 is TGTGCCAGCGGCGATAGCGGGGGGGTCTACGAGCAGTACTTC. It translates to CASGDSGGVYEQYF.

The rearrangement uses TRBV2 and TRBJ1-2; 11 nucleotides line up with TRBD1. There are 13 residues in the CDR3. J gave up 8 bases and V 8 bases, and 7 bases lay outside the gene matches. The germline V gene has CDR1 SNHLY and CDR2 FYNNEI. This CDR3 is CASGRTGGAGYTF. In DNA, the CDR3 is TGTGCCAGCGGGAGGACAGGGGGCGCCGGCTACACCTTC.

The chain couples TRBV9 to TRBJ1-6; a possible D gene is TRBD1 (6 bases). The CDR3 is 14 residues long. CDR1 SGDLS and CDR2 YYNGEE come from the germline V gene. The V end lost 5 bases, the J end lost 8 bases, and 14 bases lay between the germline ends. The CDR3 region is CASSSGGPYSPLHF. CDR3 bases: TGTGCCAGCAGTTCGGGGGGCCCCTATTCACCCCTCCACTTT.

This chain joins TRBV14 and TRBJ1-6; D perhaps matches TRBD1 (5 bases). V lost 1 base and J lost 0, with 7 bases in between. Germline loops: CDR1 SGHDN, CDR2 FVKESK. The CDR3 extends over 16 amino acids. The CDR3 sequence: CASSQVGGSYNSPLHF. Here the CDR3 DNA reads TGTGCCAGCAGCCAAGTGGGGGGCTCCTATAATTCACCCCTCCACTTT.

This clonotype was picked up a small number of times. The V and J genes are TRBV19 and TRBJ2-7; 7 nucleotides agree with TRBD1. The CDR3 extends over 15 amino acids. Germline V CDR1 and CDR2: LNHDA, SQIVND (reference sequence). V lost 4 bases, J lost 7 bases, and 13 bases stayed unmatched. CDR3 in amino acids: CASSNDRDGPREQYF. The CDR3 DNA is TGTGCCAGTAGTAATGACAGGGATGGACCCCGGGAGCAGTACTTC.

The genes are TRBV6-5 and TRBJ1-5; D possibly corresponds to TRBD1 (6 bases). In germline, CDR1 is MNHEY, CDR2 SVGAGI. The germline V and J ends were trimmed by 7 bases and 5 bases, with 12 bases remaining between them. This CDR3 comprises 13 residues. This CDR3 is CASKQGTDQPQHF. The CDR3 DNA follows: TGTGCCAGCAAGCAGGGGACCGATCAGCCCCAGCATTTT.

As regards this clonotype: Its ends do not fully match the called genes, so a read error is possible. This chain connects TRBV7-3 to TRBJ2-2; 8 positions agree with TRBD2. The CDR3 runs to 14 residues. Per the germline V gene, CDR1 is SGHTA and CDR2 is FQGTGA. The CDR3 bases are TGTGCCAGCAGCTCGGGACTAGTCGGCGGGAAGCTGTTTTTT. Its translation: CASSSGLVGGKLFF. Supplemented by reference TRBV7-3 and TRBJ2-2, the full variable domain reads GAGVSQTPSNKVTEKGKYVELRCDPISGHTALYWYRQSLGQGPEFLIYFQGTGAADDSGLPNDRFFAVRPEGSVSTLKIQRTERGDSAVYLCASSSGLVGGKLFFGEGSRLTVL.

This clonotype appeared many times. This chain connects TRBV27 to TRBJ1-2; maybe TRBD1 (5 bases). The germline CDR1 and CDR2 sequences are MNHEY and SMNVEV (reference sequence). The CDR3 is 13 residues long. V was shortened by 2 bases and J by 6 bases, with 10 bases between the two germline ends. Here the CDR3 DNA reads TGTGCCAGCAGTTTACGTCGGGGACATGGCTACACCTTC. This codes for CASSLRRGHGYTF.

This clonotype has more than one count but fewer than ten. V gene TRBV29-1 combines with J gene TRBJ1-4; possible D gene TRBD1, 5 bases. The CDR3 loop spans 11 amino acids. V lost 2 bases and J lost 7, with 5 bases in between. CDR1 and CDR2 from the germline V gene are SQVTM and ANQGSEA. The CDR3 region has the DNA TGCAGCGTTGAAAGGGGTGAAAAACTGTTTTTT. It is translated as CSVERGEKLFF.

This clonotype appeared once. Here the CDR3 reads CASSIPSGEKLFF. CDR3 coding DNA: TGTGCCAGCAGCATCCCCTCGGGGGAAAAACTGTTTTTT. V and J are TRBV7-2 and TRBJ1-4, with D uncertain. V was pared by 5 bases and J by 8 bases, with 12 bases between. The length of the CDR3 is 13 residues. CDR1 and CDR2 (germline): SGHTA, FQGNSA. Based on the CDR3 plus reference TRBV7-2 and TRBJ1-4, the full variable domain is GAGVSQSPSNKVTEKGKDVELRCDPISGHTALYWYRQSLGQGLEFLIYFQGNSAPDKSGLPSDRFSAERTGGSVSTLTIQRTQQEDSAVYLCASSIPSGEKLFFGSGTQLSVL.

V and J are TRBV25-1 and TRBJ2-6, with D unresolved. The V end lost 7 bases, the J end lost 4 bases, and 8 bases lay between the germline ends. Germline V CDR1 and CDR2: MGHDK, SYGVNS. The CDR3 is 13 residues long. CDR3 DNA sequence: TGTGCCAGCACCGTGACAGGGGCCAACGTCCTGACTTTC. This sequence encodes CASTVTGANVLTF.

The CDR3 DNA sequence: TGCAGTGCGGACCCGACTGCGGGCGAAATCGAGCAGTACTTC. It codes for CSADPTAGEIEQYF. The gene calls are TRBV20-1 and TRBJ2-7; D is perhaps TRBD2 (5 bases). V was cut by 6 bases and J by 6 bases, with 21 bases left in between. Germline V gives CDR1 DFQATT, CDR2 SNEGSKA (reference sequence). The CDR3 has 14 residues.

This clonotype showed up many times. The chain is built from TRBV29-1 and TRBJ2-7, with D perhaps assigned TRBD1 or TRBD2 (6 bases each). CDR1 is SQVTM and CDR2 is ANQGSEA in the germline V gene. The CDR3 is 13 amino acids. Trimming shortened V by 4 bases and J by 6 bases, and 16 bases separated the two germline ends. The CDR3 loop reads CSVGGGHFSEQYF. The CDR3 DNA follows: TGCAGCGTTGGAGGGGGGCACTTCTCCGAGCAGTACTTC.

The V call is TRBV10-3, the J call TRBJ1-4; D is ambiguous. Germline V CDR1 and CDR2: ENHRY, SYGVKD. CDR3 size: 12 residues. V shed 10 bases and J shed 8 bases, with 14 bases lying between them. The CDR3 DNA reads TGTGCCAGCAGGCGAAAGGCGGAAAAACTGTTTTTT. Translation gives CASRRKAEKLFF.

This clonotype was observed many times. The chain employs TRBV10-3 and TRBJ1-1; 10 bases align to TRBD1. CDR1 and CDR2 from the germline V gene are ENHRY and SYGVKD. Trimming cost V 3 bases and J 11 bases; bases outside gene matches: 9. The CDR3 runs 14 residues. CDR3 amino acids: CAISDAGTGDSAFF. The CDR3 coding sequence is TGTGCCATCAGTGATGCCGGGACAGGGGATTCTGCTTTCTTT.

In its sample, this clonotype was seen many times. The chain carries TRBV6-2 or TRBV6-3 and TRBJ1-6, with D perhaps TRBD1 (5 bases). The CDR3 loop spans 13 amino acids. Germline CDR1 reads MNHEY; CDR2 reads SVGEGT. Trimming left V 8 bases short and J 8 bases short, with 13 bases between. In DNA, the CDR3 is TGTGCCAGCCGACAGCCTCCGGATTCACCCCTCCACTTT. It translates to CASRQPPDSPLHF.

Points on this clonotype: One base away lies a much larger clone, so this may be a sequencing read error. J is TRBJ1-2 and V is TRBV25-1, with a possible D match to TRBD1 (5 bases). Per germline, CDR1 MGHDK and CDR2 SYGVNS. This CDR3 spans 13 amino acids. CDR3 residues: CASRVGTYDGHTF. Here the CDR3 DNA reads TGTGCCAGTAGGGTCGGGACTTACGATGGCCACACCTTC.

This clonotype was recorded many times. The chain carries TRBV7-9 and TRBJ2-7, with D unclear. With 1 base removed from V and 2 bases from J, the gap between germline ends came to 12 bases. The V gene's germline CDR1 is SEHNR and CDR2 FQNEAQ (reference sequence). The CDR3 is 15 residues long. The CDR3 reads CASSLVPGPTYEQYF. CDR3 coding DNA: TGTGCCAGCAGCTTAGTTCCCGGGCCGACCTACGAGCAGTACTTC.

The rearrangement joins TRBV7-2 to TRBJ2-1, with D tentatively TRBD1 (5 bases). The J call may be mistaken, given a closer DNA end match to TRBJ2-5. Germline V CDR1 and CDR2: SGHTA, FQGNSA. This CDR3 spans 14 amino acids. The CDR3 sequence is CASSNQGRGQPQYF. The CDR3 DNA reads TGTGCCAGCAGCAATCAGGGTCGTGGGCAGCCCCAGTACTTC.

Turning to this clonotype: One base away lies a much larger clone, so this may be a sequencing read error. V gene TRBV6-5 combines with J gene TRBJ1-2; D is unresolved. Germline V gene data show CDR1 as MNHEY and CDR2 as SVGAGI. Deletions cut 4 bases from V and 6 bases from J, with 12 bases between. This CDR3 has 13 residues. The CDR3 nucleotides read TGTGCCAGCAGTTTTGTCCCCCACAATGGCTACACCTTC. Residues: CASSFVPHNGYTF.

This clonotype was counted many times. V is TRBV20-1 and J is TRBJ2-7; D unclear. The germline gives CDR1 DFQATT, CDR2 SNEGSKA (reference sequence). Trimming took off 2 bases at V and 0 bases at J, with 2 bases between the two ends. This CDR3 region has 11 residues. The CDR3 loop is CSARHSYEQYF. Written as DNA, the CDR3 is TGCAGTGCTAGACACTCCTACGAGCAGTACTTC.

The rearrangement links TRBV20-1 to TRBJ2-7; TRBD2 might be the D (6 bases). Germline values: CDR1 DFQATT, CDR2 SNEGSKA (reference sequence). The V and J ends lost 6 bases and 6 bases respectively, with 18 bases between them. The CDR3 contains 13 residues. The CDR3 coding sequence is TGCAGTGCCGGCCTGGACTATTTGGTCGAGCAGTACTTC. Translating gives CSAGLDYLVEQYF.

This sequence joins TRBV20-1 and TRBJ1-5, with TRBD1 matching 7 bases. V lost 3 bases to trimming and J lost 11 bases; unmatched junction nucleotides: 7. Germline lookup yields CDR1 DFQATT and CDR2 SNEGSKA (reference sequence). This CDR3 is 12 amino acids long. DNA of the CDR3: TGCAGTGCTAGGGACAGGCCCGTAGCCCAGCATTTT. Translation gives CSARDRPVAQHF.

The table lists this clonotype with a few counts. V is TRBV7-9 and J is TRBJ2-2, with 12 bases matching TRBD2. The ends lost 3 bases at V and 7 bases at J; junction bases unmatched: 9. From germline, CDR1 is SEHNR and CDR2 FQNEAQ (reference sequence). This CDR3 has 17 amino acids. The CDR3 region has the DNA TGTGCCAGCAGCTTGGTGGCAACTAGCGGGAGGAGCGGGGAGCTGTTTTTT. As protein: CASSLVATSGRSGELFF.

This chain links TRBV20-1 with TRBJ2-7, with D possibly matching TRBD1 (6 bases). Germline-derived CDR1 and CDR2 are DFQATT and SNEGSKA (reference sequence). This CDR3 has 11 residues. Trimming removed 7 bases at V and 2 bases at J, with 9 bases between. Here the CDR3 DNA reads TGCAGTGGGGACACCGCCTACGAGCAGTACTTC. Translation gives CSGDTAYEQYF.